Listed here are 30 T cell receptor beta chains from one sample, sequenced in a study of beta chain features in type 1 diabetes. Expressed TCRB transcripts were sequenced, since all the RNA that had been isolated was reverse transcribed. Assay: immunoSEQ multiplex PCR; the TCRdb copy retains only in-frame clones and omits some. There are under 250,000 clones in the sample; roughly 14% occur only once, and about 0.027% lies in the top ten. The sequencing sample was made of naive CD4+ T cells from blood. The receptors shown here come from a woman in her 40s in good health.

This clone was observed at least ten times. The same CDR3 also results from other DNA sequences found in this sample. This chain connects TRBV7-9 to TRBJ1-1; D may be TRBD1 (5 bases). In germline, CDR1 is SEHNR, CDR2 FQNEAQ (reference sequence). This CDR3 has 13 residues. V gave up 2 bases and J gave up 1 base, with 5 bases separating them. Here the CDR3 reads CASSLRGNTEAFF. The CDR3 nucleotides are TGTGCCAGCAGCTTAAGGGGGAACACTGAAGCTTTCTTT.

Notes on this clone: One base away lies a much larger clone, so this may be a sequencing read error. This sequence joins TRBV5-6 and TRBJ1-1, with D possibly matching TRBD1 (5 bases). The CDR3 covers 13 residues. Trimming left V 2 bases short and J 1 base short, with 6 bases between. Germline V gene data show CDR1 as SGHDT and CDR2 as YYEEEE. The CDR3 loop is CASSFRANTEAFF. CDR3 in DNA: TGTGCCAGCAGCTTCAGGGCGAACACTGAAGCTTTCTTT. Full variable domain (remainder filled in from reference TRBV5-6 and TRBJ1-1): DAGVTQSPTHLIKTRGQQVTLRCSPKSGHDTVSWYQQALGQGPQFIFQYYEEEERQRGNFPDRFSGHQFPNYSSELNVNALLLGDSALYLCASSFRANTEAFFGQGTRLTVV.

CDR3 DNA: TGTGCTAGTGGTTTGTCGGGAGATACGCAGTATTTT. The encoded protein is CASGLSGDTQYF. V and J are TRBV12-5 and TRBJ2-3; no reliable D call. This CDR3 has 12 residues. Germline V CDR1 and CDR2: LGHNT, FRNRAP. V shed 2 bases and J shed 5 bases, with 5 bases lying between them. The whole variable domain, filled in from reference TRBV12-5 and TRBJ2-3, reads DARVTQTPRHKVTEMGQEVTMRCQPILGHNTVFWYRQTMMQGLELLAYFRNRAPLDDSGMPKDRFSAEMPDATLATLKIQPSEPRDSAVYFCASGLSGDTQYFGPGTRLTVL.

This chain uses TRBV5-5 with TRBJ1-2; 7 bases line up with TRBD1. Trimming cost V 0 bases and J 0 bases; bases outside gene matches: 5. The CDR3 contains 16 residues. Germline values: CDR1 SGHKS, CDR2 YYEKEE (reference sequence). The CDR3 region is CASSLDNRGPNYGYTF. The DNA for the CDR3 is TGTGCCAGCAGCTTGGATAATAGGGGGCCTAACTATGGCTACACCTTC.

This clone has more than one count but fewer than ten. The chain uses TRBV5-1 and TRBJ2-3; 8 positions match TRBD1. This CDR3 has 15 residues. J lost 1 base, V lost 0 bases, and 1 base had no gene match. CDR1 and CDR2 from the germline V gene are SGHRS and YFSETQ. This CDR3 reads CASSLAGQGTDTQYF. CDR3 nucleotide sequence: TGCGCCAGCAGCTTGGCGGGACAGGGCACAGATACGCAGTATTTT.

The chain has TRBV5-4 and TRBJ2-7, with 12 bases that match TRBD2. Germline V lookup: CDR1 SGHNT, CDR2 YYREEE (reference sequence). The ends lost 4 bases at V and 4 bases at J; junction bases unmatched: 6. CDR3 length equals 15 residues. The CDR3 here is CASSIRLAGDYEQYF. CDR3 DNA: TGTGCCAGCAGCATACGACTAGCGGGGGATTACGAGCAGTACTTC.

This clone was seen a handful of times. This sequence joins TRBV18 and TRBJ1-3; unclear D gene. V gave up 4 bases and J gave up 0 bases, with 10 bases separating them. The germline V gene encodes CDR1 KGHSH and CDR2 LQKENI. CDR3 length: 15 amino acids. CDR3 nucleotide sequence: TGTGCCAGCTCACGAAAACAAGTCTCTGGAAACACCATATATTTT. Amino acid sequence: CASSRKQVSGNTIYF.

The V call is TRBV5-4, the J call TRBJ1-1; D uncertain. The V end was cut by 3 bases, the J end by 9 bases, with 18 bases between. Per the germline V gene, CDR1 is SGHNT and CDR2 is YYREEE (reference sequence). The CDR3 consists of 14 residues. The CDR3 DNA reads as TGTGCCAGCAGCTCAGGACGGGAAGGTACGAAAGCTTTCTTT. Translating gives CASSSGREGTKAFF.

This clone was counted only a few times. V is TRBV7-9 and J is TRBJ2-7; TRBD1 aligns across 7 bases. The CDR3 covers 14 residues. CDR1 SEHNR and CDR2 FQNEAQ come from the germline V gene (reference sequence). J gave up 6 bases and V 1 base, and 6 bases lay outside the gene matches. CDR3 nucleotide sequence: TGTGCCAGCAGCTTAGAGGGCAGGGGGTCCGAGCAGTACTTC. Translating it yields CASSLEGRGSEQYF.

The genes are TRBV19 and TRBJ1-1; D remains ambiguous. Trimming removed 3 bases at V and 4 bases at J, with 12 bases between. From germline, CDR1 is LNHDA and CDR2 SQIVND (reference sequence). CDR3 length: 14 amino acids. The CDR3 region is CASSMGRVVTEAFF. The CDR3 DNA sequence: TGTGCCAGTAGTATGGGGAGGGTGGTCACTGAAGCTTTCTTT.

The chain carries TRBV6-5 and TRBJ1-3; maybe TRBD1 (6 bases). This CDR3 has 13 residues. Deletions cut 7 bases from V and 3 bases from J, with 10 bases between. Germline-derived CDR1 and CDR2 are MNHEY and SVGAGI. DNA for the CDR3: TGTGCCAGCAAAGGGGGTATTGGAAACACCATATATTTT. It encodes CASKGGIGNTIYF.

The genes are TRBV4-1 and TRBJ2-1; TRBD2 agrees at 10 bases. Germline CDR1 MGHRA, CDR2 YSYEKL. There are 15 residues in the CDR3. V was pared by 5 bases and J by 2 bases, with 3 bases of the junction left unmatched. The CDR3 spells CASSFLAGAYNEQFF. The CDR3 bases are TGCGCCAGCAGCTTTCTAGCGGGGGCCTACAATGAGCAGTTCTTC.

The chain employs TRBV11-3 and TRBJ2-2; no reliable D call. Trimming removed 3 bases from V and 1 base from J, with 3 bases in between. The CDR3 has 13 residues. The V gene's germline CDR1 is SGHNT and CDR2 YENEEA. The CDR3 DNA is TGTGCCAGCAGCTTCGTGAACACCGGGGAGCTGTTTTTT. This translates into CASSFVNTGELFF.

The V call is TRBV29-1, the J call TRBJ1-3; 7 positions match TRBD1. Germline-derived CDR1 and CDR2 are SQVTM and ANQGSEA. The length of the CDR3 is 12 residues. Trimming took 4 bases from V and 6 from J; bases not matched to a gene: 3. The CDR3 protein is CSVVRGENTIYF. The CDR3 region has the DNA TGCAGCGTTGTCAGGGGGGAAAACACCATATATTTT.

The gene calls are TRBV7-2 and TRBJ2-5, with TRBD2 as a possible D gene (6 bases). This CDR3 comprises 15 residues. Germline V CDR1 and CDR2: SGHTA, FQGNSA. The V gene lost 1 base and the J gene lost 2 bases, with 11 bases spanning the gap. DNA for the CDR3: TGTGCCAGCAGCTTAGACCGGGGGACGCAAGAGACCCAGTACTTC. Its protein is CASSLDRGTQETQYF. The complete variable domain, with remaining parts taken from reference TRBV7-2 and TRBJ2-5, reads GAGVSQSPSNKVTEKGKDVELRCDPISGHTALYWYRQSLGQGLEFLIYFQGNSAPDKSGLPSDRFSAERTGGSVSTLTIQRTQQEDSAVYLCASSLDRGTQETQYFGPGTRLLVL.

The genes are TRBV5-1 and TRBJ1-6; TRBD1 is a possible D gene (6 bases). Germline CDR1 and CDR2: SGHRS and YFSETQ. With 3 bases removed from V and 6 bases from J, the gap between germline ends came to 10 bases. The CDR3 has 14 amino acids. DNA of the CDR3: TGCGCCAGCAGCTCGGACAGCTTTAATTCACCCCTCCACTTT. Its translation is CASSSDSFNSPLHF.

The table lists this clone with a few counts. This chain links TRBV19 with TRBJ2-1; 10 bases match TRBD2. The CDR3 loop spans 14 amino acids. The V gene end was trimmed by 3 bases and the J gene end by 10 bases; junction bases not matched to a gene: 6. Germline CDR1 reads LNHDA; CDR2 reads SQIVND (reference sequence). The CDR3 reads CASSILAGAQEQFF. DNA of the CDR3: TGTGCCAGTAGTATTCTAGCGGGGGCCCAGGAGCAGTTCTTC. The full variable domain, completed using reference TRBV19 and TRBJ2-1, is DGGITQSPKYLFRKEGQNVTLSCEQNLNHDAMYWYRQDPGQGLRLIYYSQIVNDFQKGDIAEGYSVSREKKESFPLTVTSAQKNPTAFYLCASSILAGAQEQFFGPGTRLTVL.

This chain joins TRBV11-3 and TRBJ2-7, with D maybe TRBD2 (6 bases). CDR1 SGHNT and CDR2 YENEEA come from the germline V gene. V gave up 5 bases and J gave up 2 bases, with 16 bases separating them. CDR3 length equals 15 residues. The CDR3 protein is CASSTFSGAPYEQYF. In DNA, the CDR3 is TGTGCCAGCAGCACCTTTAGCGGTGCCCCCTACGAGCAGTACTTC. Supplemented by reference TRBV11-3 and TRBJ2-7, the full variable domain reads EAGVVQSPRYKIIEKKQPVAFWCNPISGHNTLYWYLQNLGQGPELLIRYENEEAVDDSQLPKDRFSAERLKGVDSTLKIQPAELGDSAVYLCASSTFSGAPYEQYFGPGTRLTVT.

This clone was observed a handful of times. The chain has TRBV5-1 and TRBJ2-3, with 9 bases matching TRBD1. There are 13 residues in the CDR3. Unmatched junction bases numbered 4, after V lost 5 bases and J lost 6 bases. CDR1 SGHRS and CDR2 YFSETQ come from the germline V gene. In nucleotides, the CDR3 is TGCGCCAGCAGACCTGACAGGGGGGATACGCAGTATTTT. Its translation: CASRPDRGDTQYF.

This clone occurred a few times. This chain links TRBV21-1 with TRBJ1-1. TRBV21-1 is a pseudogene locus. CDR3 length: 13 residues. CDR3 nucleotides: TGTGCCATCGCGGGACGCTTGAACACTGAAGCTTTCTTT. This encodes CAIAGRLNTEAFF.

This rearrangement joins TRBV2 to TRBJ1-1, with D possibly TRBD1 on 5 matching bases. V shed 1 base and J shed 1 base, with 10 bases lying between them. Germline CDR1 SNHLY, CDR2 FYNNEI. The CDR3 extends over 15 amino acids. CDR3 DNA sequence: TGTGCCAGCAGTGAAGTTAGCGGGGCGAACACTGAAGCTTTCTTT. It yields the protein CASSEVSGANTEAFF.

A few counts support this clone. The CDR3 nucleotides read TGTGCCAGCAGTTACTCCCCGGACAGTGGCACAGATACGCAGTATTTT. Amino acids: CASSYSPDSGTDTQYF. The chain joins TRBV6-5 to TRBJ2-3; maybe TRBD1 (6 bases). The CDR3 runs 16 residues. Trimming took 0 bases from V and 1 from J, leaving 11 bases between them. Germline CDR1 MNHEY, CDR2 SVGAGI.

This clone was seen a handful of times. CDR3 in DNA: TGCGCCAGCAGCTTGGGGGAGTACAATTCACCCCTCCACTTT. It codes for CASSLGEYNSPLHF. The J gene is TRBJ1-6, the V gene TRBV5-1; D gene ambiguous. The V end lost 0 bases, the J end lost 7 bases, and 8 bases lay between the germline ends. Germline V CDR1 and CDR2: SGHRS, YFSETQ. This CDR3 contains 14 residues.

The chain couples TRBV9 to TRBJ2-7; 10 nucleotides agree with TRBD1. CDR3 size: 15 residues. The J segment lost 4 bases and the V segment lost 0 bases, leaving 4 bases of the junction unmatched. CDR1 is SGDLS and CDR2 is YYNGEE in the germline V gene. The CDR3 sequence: CASSVGDRGGYEQYF. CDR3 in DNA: TGTGCCAGCAGCGTAGGGGACAGGGGAGGATACGAGCAGTACTTC.

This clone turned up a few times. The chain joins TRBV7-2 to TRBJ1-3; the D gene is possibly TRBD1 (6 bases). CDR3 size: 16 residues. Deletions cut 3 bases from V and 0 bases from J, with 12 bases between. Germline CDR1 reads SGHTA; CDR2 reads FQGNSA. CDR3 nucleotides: TGTGCCAGCAGCTTCTATGCAGGGGTCTCTGGAAACACCATATATTTT. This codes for CASSFYAGVSGNTIYF. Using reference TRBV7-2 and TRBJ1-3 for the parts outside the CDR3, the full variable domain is GAGVSQSPSNKVTEKGKDVELRCDPISGHTALYWYRQSLGQGLEFLIYFQGNSAPDKSGLPSDRFSAERTGGSVSTLTIQRTQQEDSAVYLCASSFYAGVSGNTIYFGEGSWLTVV.

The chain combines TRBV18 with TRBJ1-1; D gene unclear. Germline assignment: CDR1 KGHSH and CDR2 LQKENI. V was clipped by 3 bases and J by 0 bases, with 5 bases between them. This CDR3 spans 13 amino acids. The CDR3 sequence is CASSPSVNTEAFF. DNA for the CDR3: TGTGCCAGCTCACCTTCGGTGAACACTGAAGCTTTCTTT.

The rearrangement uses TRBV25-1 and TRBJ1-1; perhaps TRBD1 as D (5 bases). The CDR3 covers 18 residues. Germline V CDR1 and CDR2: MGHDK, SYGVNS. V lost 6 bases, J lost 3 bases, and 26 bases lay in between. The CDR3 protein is CASREDAGMKLGHTEAFF. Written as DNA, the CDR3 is TGTGCCAGCAGGGAAGATGCAGGGATGAAGTTGGGGCACACTGAAGCTTTCTTT.

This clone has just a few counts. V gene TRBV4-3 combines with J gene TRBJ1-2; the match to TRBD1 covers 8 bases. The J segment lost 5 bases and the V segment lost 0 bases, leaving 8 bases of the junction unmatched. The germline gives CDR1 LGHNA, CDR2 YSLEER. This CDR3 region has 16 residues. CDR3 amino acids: CASSQDWNRGKYGYTF. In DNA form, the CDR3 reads TGCGCCAGCAGCCAAGATTGGAACAGGGGGAAATATGGCTACACCTTC.

CDR3 protein: CARGQPGGEAFF. Written as DNA, the CDR3 is TGTGCCAGAGGACAGCCTGGTGGAGAAGCTTTCTTT. The chain has TRBV2 and TRBJ1-1; the D gene is possibly TRBD1 (6 bases). Germline loops: CDR1 SNHLY, CDR2 FYNNEI. V lost 9 bases to trimming and J lost 8 bases, with 16 bases between them. The CDR3 spans 12 residues.

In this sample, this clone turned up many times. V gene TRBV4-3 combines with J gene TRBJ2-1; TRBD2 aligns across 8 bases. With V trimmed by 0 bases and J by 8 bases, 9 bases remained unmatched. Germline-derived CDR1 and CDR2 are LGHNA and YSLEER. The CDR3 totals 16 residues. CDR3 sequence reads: CASSQDGAGGADEQFF. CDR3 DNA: TGCGCCAGCAGCCAAGACGGGGCGGGGGGCGCCGATGAGCAGTTCTTC.